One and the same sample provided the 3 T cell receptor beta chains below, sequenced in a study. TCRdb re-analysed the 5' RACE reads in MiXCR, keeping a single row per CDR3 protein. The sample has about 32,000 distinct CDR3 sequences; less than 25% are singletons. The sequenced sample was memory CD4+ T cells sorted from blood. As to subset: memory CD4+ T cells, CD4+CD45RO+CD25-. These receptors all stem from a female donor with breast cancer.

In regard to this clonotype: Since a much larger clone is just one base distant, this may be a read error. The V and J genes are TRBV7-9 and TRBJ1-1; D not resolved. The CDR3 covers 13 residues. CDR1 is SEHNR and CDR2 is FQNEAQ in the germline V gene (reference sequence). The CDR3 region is CASEGARNTEALF. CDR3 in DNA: TGTGCCAGCGAAGGAGCGCGAAACACTGAAGCTCTCTTT.

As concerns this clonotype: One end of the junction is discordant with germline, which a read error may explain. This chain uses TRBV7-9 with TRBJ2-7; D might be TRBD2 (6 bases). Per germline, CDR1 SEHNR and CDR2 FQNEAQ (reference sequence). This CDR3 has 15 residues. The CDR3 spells CAGSLGGVQSYEQYF. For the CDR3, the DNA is TGTGCCGGCAGCTTAGGAGGGGTACAGTCCTACGAGCAGTACTTC.

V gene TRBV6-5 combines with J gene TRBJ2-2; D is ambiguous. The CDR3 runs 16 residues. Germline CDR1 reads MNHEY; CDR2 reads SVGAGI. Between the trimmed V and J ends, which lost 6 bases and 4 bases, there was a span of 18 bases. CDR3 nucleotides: TGTGCCAGCAGCGATTCCTTAGTCGGGTCCACCGGGGAGCTGTTTTTT. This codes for CASSDSLVGSTGELFF.